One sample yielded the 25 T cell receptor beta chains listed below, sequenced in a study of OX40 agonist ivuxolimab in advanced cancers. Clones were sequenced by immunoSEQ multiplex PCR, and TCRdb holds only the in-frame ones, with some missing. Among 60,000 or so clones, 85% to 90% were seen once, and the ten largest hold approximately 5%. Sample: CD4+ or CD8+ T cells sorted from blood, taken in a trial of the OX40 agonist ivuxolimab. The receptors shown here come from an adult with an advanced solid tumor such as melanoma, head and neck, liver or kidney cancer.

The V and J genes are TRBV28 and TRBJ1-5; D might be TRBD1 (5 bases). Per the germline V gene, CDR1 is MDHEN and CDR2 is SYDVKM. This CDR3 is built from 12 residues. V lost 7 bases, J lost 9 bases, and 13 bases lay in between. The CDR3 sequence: CASTPGVTPQHF. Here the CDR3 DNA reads TGTGCCAGCACCCCGGGGGTGACGCCCCAGCATTTT.

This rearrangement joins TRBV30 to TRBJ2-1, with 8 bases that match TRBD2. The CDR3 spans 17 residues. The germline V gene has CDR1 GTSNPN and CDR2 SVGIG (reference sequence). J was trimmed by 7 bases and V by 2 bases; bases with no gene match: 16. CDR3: CAWSLHSVGGRKNEQFF. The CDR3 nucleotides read TGTGCCTGGAGTCTCCACTCAGTCGGCGGGAGGAAAAATGAGCAGTTCTTC.

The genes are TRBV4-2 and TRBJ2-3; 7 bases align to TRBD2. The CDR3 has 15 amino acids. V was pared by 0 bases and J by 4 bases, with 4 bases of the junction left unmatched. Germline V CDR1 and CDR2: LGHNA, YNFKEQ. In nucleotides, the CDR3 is TGTGCCAGCAGCCAAGATGGGAGGGGTGCAGATACGCAGTATTTT. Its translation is CASSQDGRGADTQYF.

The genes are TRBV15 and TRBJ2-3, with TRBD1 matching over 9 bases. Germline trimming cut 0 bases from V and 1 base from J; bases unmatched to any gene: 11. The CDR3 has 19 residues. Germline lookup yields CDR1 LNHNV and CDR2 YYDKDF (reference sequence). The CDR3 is CATSRDRGTGLPGTDTQYF. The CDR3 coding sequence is TGTGCCACCAGCAGAGATCGAGGGACAGGGCTTCCCGGCACAGATACGCAGTATTTT.

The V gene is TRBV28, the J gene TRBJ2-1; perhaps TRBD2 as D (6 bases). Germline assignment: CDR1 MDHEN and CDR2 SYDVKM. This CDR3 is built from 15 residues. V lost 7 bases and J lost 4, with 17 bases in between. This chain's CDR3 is CASTFGTQPYNEQFF. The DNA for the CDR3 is TGTGCCAGCACCTTTGGGACTCAGCCTTACAATGAGCAGTTCTTC.

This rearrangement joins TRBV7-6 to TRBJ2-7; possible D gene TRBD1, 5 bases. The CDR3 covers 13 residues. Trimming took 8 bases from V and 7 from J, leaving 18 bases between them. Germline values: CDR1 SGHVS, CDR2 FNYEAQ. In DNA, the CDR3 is TGTGCCAGCTCTCAGGGCGTAATAGAAGAGCAGTACTTC. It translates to CASSQGVIEEQYF.

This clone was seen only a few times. DNA for the CDR3: TGTGCCAGCAGCGTACTGAGGGACCACGGGGAGCTGTTTTTT. This translates into CASSVLRDHGELFF. The rearrangement joins TRBV9 to TRBJ2-2; tentatively, D is TRBD1 or TRBD2 (5 bases each). The ends were cut back, 1 base at V and 7 bases at J, with 11 bases in the middle. The CDR3 runs 14 residues. The V gene's germline CDR1 is SGDLS and CDR2 YYNGEE.

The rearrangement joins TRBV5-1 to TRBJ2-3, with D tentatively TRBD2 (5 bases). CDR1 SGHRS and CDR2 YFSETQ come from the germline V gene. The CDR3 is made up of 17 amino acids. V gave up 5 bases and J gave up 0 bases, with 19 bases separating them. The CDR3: CASSIRQRPTSTDTQYF. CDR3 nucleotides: TGCGCCAGCAGTATACGCCAGCGGCCAACTAGCACAGATACGCAGTATTTT.

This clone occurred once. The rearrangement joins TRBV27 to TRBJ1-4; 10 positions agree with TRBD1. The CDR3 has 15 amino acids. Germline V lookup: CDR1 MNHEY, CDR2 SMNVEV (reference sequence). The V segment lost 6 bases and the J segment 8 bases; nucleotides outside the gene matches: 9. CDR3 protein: CASRDRGRAGEKLFF. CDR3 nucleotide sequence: TGTGCCAGCAGAGACAGGGGGCGCGCTGGAGAAAAACTGTTTTTT.

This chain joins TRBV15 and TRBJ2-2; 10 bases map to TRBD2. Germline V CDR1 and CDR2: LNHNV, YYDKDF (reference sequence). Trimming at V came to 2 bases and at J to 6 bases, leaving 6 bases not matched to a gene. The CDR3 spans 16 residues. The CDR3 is CATSRTISGRAGELFF. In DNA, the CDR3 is TGTGCCACCAGCAGAACCATCAGCGGGAGGGCCGGGGAGCTGTTTTTT. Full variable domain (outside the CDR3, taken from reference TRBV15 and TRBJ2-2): DAMVIQNPRYQVTQFGKPVTLSCSQTLNHNVMYWYQQKSSQAPKLLFHYYDKDFNNEADTPDNFQSRRPNTSFCFLDIRSPGLGDTAMYLCATSRTISGRAGELFFGEGSRLTVL.

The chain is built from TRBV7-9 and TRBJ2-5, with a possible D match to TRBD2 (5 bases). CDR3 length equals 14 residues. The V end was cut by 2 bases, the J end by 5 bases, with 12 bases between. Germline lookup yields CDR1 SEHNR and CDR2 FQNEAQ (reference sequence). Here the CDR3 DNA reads TGTGCCAGCAGCTTATCGAGGGTGGGGGAGACCCAGTACTTC. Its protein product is CASSLSRVGETQYF. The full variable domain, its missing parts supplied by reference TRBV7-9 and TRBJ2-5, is DTGVSQNPRHKITKRGQNVTFRCDPISEHNRLYWYRQTLGQGPEFLTYFQNEAQLEKSRLLSDRFSAERPKGSFSTLEIQRTEQGDSAMYLCASSLSRVGETQYFGPGTRLLVL.

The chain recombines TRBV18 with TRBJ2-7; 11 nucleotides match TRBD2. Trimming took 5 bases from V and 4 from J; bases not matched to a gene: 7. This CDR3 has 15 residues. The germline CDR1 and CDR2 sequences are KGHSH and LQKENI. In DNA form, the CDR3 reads TGTGCCAGCTCAGGAATAGCGGGAGGGACGTACGAGCAGTACTTC. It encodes CASSGIAGGTYEQYF.

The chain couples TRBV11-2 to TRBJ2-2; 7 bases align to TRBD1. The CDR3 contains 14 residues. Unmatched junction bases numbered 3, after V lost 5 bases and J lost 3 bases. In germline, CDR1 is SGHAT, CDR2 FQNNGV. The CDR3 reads CASSRDRYTGELFF. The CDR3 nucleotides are TGTGCCAGCAGCCGGGACAGATACACCGGGGAGCTGTTTTTT. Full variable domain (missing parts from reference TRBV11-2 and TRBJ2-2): EAGVAQSPRYKIIEKRQSVAFWCNPISGHATLYWYQQILGQGPKLLIQFQNNGVVDDSQLPKDRFSAERLKGVDSTLKIQPAKLEDSAVYLCASSRDRYTGELFFGEGSRLTVL.

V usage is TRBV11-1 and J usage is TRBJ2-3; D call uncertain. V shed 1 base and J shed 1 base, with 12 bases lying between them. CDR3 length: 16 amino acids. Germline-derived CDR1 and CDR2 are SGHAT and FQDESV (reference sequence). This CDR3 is CASSLEVGDRTDTQYF. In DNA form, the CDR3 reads TGTGCCAGCAGCTTAGAGGTTGGGGATCGCACAGATACGCAGTATTTT.

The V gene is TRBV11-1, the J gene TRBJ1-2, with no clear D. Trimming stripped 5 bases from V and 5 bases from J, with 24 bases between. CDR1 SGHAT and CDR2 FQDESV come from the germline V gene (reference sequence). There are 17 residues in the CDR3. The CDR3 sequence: CASSPPEAQGIGYGYTF. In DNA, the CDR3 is TGTGCCAGCAGCCCCCCGGAGGCGCAAGGTATCGGGTATGGCTACACCTTC.

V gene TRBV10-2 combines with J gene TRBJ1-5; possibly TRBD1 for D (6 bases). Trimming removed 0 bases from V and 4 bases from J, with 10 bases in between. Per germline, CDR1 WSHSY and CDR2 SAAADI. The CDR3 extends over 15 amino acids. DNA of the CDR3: TGCGCCAGCAGTGAGTCTGGGGGGCTAAATCAGCCCCAGCATTTT. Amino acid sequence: CASSESGGLNQPQHF.

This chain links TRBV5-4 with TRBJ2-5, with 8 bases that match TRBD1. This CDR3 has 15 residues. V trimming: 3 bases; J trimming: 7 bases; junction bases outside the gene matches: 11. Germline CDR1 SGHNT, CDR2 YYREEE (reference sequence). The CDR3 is CASSSPGQVRMTQYF. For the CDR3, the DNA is TGTGCCAGCAGCTCACCGGGACAGGTTCGGATGACCCAGTACTTC.

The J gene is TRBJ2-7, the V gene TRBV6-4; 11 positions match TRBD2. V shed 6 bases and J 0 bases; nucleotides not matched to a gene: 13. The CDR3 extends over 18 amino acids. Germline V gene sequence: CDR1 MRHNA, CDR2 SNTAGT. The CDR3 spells CASRPGLAEGLPSYEQYF. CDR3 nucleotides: TGTGCCAGCAGACCGGGACTAGCGGAGGGCCTCCCCTCCTACGAGCAGTACTTC.

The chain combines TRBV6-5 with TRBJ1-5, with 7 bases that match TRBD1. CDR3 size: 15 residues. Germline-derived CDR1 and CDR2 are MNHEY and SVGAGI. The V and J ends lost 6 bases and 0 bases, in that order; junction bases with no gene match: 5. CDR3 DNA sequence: TGTGCCAGCAGGCCGACAGGGATTAGCAATCAGCCCCAGCATTTT. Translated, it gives CASRPTGISNQPQHF.

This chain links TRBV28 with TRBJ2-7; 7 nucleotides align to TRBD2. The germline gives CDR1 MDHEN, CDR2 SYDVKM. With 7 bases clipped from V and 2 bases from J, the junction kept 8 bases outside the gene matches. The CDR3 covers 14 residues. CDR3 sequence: CASTPNSGAYEQYF. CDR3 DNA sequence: TGTGCCAGCACCCCAAACAGCGGGGCCTACGAGCAGTACTTC. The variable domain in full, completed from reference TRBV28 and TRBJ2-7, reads DVKVTQSSRYLVKRTGEKVFLECVQDMDHENMFWYRQDPGLGLRLIYFSYDVKMKEKGDIPEGYSVSREKKERFSLILESASTNQTSMYLCASTPNSGAYEQYFGPGTRLTVT.

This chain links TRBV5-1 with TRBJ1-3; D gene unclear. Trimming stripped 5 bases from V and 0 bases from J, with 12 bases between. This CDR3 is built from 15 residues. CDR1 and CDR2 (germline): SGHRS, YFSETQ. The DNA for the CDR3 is TGCGCCAGCAGACCGGACGGGAGCTCTGGAAACACCATATATTTT. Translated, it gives CASRPDGSSGNTIYF. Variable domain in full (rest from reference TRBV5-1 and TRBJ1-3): KAGVTQTPRYLIKTRGQQVTLSCSPISGHRSVSWYQQTPGQGLQFLFEYFSETQRNKGNFPGRFSGRQFSNSRSEMNVSTLELGDSALYLCASRPDGSSGNTIYFGEGSWLTVV.

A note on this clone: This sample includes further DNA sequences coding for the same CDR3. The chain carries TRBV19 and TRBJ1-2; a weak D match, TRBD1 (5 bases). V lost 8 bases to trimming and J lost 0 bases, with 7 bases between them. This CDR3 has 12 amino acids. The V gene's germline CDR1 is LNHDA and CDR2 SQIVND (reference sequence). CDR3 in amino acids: CASSQANYGYTF. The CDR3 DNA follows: TGTGCCAGTTCACAGGCTAACTATGGCTACACCTTC.

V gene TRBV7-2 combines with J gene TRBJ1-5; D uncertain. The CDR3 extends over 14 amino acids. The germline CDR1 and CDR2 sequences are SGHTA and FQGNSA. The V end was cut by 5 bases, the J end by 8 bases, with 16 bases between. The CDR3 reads CASSANKAGEPQHF. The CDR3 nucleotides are TGTGCCAGCAGCGCTAACAAGGCCGGCGAGCCCCAGCATTTT.

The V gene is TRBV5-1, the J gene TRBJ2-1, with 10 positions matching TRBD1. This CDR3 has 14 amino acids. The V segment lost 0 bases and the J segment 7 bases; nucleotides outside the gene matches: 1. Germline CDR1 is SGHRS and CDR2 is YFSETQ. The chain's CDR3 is CASSLAGQGNEQFF. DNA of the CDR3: TGCGCCAGCAGCTTGGCGGGACAGGGGAATGAGCAGTTCTTC.

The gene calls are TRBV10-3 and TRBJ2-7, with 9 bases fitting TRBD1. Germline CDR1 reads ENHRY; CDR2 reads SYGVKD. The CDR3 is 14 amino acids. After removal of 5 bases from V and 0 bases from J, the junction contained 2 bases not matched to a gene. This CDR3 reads CAISSGQGSYEQYF. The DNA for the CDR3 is TGTGCCATCAGTTCGGGACAGGGCTCCTACGAGCAGTACTTC.